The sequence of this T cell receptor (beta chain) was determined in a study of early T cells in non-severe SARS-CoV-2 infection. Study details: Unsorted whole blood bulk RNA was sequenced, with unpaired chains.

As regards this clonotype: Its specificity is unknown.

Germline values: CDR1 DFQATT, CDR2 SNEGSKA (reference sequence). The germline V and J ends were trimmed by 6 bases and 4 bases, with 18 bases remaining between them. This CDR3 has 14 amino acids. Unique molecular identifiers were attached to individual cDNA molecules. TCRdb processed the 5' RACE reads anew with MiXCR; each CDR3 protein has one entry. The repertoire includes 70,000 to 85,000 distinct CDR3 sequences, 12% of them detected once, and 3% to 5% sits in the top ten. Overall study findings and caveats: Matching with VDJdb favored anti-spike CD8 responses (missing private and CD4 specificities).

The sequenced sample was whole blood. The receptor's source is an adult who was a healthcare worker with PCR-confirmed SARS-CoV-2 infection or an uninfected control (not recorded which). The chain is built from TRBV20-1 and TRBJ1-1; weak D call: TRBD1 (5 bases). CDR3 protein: CSARRTAGGTEAFF. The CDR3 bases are TGCAGTGCCCGTCGGACTGCTGGGGGCACTGAAGCTTTCTTT.